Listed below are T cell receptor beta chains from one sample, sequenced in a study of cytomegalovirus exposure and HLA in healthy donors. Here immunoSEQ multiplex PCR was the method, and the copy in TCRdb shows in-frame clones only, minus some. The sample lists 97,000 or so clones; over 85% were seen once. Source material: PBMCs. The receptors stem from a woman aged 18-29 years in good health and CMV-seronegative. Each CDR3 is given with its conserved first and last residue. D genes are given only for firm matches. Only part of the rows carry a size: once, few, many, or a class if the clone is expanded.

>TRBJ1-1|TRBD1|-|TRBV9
CASSHSPSGTGGTEAFF
TGTGCCAGCAGCCATTCCCCGTCCGGGACAGGGGGCACTGAAGCTTTCTTT
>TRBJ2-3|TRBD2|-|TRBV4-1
CASSEGLAGGQDTQYF
TGCGCCAGCAGCGAGGGCCTAGCGGGGGGGCAAGATACGCAGTATTTT
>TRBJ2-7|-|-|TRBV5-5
CASILGPGGPYEQYF
TGTGCCAGCATCCTGGGGCCGGGGGGCCCCTACGAGCAGTACTTC
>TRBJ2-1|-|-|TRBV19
CASSKDPGLNEQFF
TGTGCCAGTAGTAAGGATCCGGGACTCAATGAGCAGTTCTTC
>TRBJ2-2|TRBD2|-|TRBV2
CASSDRGRGTGELFF
TGTGCCAGCAGTGACCGCGGGAGAGGGACCGGGGAGCTGTTTTTT
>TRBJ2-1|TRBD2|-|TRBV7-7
CASSLAGTIYNEQFF
TGTGCTAGCAGCTTGGCCGGGACTATATACAATGAGCAGTTCTTC
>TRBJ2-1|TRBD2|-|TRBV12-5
CASGFSGGYNEQFF
TGTGCTAGTGGTTTTAGCGGGGGGTACAATGAGCAGTTCTTC
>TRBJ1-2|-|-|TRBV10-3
CATGGGNYGYTF
TGTGCCACGGGGGGGGGTAACTATGGCTACACCTTC
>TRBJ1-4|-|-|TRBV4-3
CASSQEWGARGANEKLFF
TGCGCCAGCAGCCAAGAATGGGGGGCGCGGGGGGCTAATGAAAAACTGTTTTTT
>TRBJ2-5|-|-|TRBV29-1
CSVELGREGETQYF
TGCAGCGTTGAGTTAGGCAGGGAAGGGGAGACCCAGTACTTC
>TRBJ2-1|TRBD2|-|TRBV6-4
CASSSGLAVDEQFF
TGTGCCAGCAGTTCCGGACTAGCGGTCGATGAGCAGTTCTTC
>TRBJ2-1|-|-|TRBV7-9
CASSPYYQRTTHIQNEQFF
TGTGCCAGCAGCCCCTACTACCAGCGGACCACACATATTCAAAATGAGCAGTTCTTC
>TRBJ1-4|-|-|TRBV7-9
CASSSDPGTNEKLFF
TGTGCCAGCAGCTCGGACCCGGGGACTAATGAAAAACTGTTTTTT
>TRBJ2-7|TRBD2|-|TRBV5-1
CASSGGRGGNEQYF
TGCGCCAGCAGCGGCGGGAGGGGCGGGAACGAGCAGTACTTC
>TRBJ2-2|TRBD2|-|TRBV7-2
CASSLVGGAGELFF
TGTGCCAGCAGCTTAGTCGGGGGGGCCGGGGAGCTGTTTTTT
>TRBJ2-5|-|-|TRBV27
CASSTGWETQYF
TGTGCCAGCAGTACGGGGTGGGAGACCCAGTACTTC
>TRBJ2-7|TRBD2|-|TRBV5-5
CASSLQTKLAGKVYEQYF
TGTGCCAGCAGCTTGCAGACTAAACTAGCGGGGAAGGTTTACGAGCAGTACTTC
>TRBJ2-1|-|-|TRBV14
CASSFTHREQFF
TGTGCCAGCAGCTTTACCCACAGGGAGCAGTTCTTC
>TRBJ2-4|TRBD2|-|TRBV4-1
CASSHPGLAGEKGNIQYF
TGCGCCAGCAGCCACCCCGGACTAGCGGGGGAGAAGGGAAACATTCAGTACTTC
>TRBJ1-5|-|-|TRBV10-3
CAISESGNQPQHF
TGTGCCATCAGTGAGTCCGGGAATCAGCCCCAGCATTTT
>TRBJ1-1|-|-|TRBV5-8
CASSWGVVAFF
TGTGCCAGCAGCTGGGGGGTTGTAGCTTTCTTT
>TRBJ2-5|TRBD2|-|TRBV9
CASSVGSSGQETQYF
TGTGCCAGCAGCGTAGGCTCTAGCGGACAAGAGACCCAGTACTTC
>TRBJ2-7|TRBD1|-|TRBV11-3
CASSRQGVTSYEQYF
TGTGCCAGCAGTAGACAGGGGGTCACCTCCTACGAGCAGTACTTC
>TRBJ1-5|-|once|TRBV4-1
CASSPGQSNQPQHF
TGCGCCAGCAGCCCCGGACAGAGCAATCAGCCCCAGCATTTT
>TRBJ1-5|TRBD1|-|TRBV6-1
CASSESRGGRNQPQHF
TGTGCCAGCAGTGAATCTCGAGGGGGCCGAAATCAGCCCCAGCATTTT
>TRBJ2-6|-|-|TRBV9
CASSNTGQGESPGANVLTF
TGTGCCAGCAGCAATACGGGACAAGGGGAAAGTCCTGGGGCCAACGTCCTGACTTTC
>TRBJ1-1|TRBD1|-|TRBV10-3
CAITPGQGAIEAFF
TGTGCCATCACCCCGGGACAGGGGGCGATTGAAGCTTTCTTT
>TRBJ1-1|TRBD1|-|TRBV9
CASSVQGAASTEAFF
TGTGCCAGCAGCGTTCAGGGGGCGGCGTCCACTGAAGCTTTCTTT
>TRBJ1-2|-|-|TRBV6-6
CASRQAYGYTF
TGTGCCAGCAGACAGGCCTATGGCTACACCTTC
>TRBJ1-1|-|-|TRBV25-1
CASSGTDYTEAFF
TGTGCCAGCAGTGGGACAGATTACACTGAAGCTTTCTTT
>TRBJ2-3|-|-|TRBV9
CASSLAFDTQYF
TGTGCCAGCAGCCTAGCATTTGATACGCAGTATTTT
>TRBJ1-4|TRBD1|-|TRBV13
CASSLKPGGPPLNEKLFF
TGTGCCAGCAGCTTAAAGCCAGGGGGCCCTCCTCTTAATGAAAAACTGTTTTTT
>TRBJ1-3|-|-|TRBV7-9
CASSLQDRGNTIYF
TGTGCCAGCAGCTTACAGGACAGAGGAAACACCATATATTTT
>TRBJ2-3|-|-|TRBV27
CASSLRELSTDTQYF
TGTGCCAGCAGTTTACGGGAACTAAGCACAGATACGCAGTATTTT
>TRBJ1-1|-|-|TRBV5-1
CASRGSWNTEAFF
TGCGCCAGCAGGGGCAGTTGGAACACTGAAGCTTTCTTT
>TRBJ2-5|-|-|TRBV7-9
CASRRVGGETQYF
TGTGCCAGCAGGCGAGTGGGGGGAGAGACCCAGTACTTC
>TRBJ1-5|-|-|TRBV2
CASSEGQGIHQPQHF
TGTGCCAGCAGTGAAGGGCAGGGGATTCATCAGCCCCAGCATTTT
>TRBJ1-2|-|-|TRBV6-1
CASSESGRRGYTF
TGTGCCAGCAGTGAATCGGGGAGGAGAGGCTACACCTTC